This TCR beta chain appears in the sequencing data of a study of blood T cell repertoires in COVID-19. Turning to the study itself: Spain, Italy and the United States supplied samples that represented acute and convalescent COVID-19.

The length of the CDR3 is 14 residues. V was pared by 8 bases and J by 6 bases, with 9 bases of the junction left unmatched. Germline CDR1 and CDR2: SEHNR and FQNEAQ (reference sequence). This clone appeared a single time. Source study methods: How many nucleated cells were present was estimated from reference gene primer amplification. Repertoires were generated with immunoSEQ multiplex PCR, while TCRdb's copy carries only in-frame clones and drops some. The DNA gave D and trimming, while V, J and clone size come from that table. Here the sample spans some 140,000 clones, around 85% being singletons.

This rearrangement joins TRBV7-9 to TRBJ1-1, with 10 bases matching TRBD1. This sequence was found in a human donor in a cohort sampled during active COVID-19. The sample consisted of peripheral blood. CDR3 sequence: CASLPTGGLAEAFF. The CDR3 region has the DNA TGTGCCAGCCTACCGACAGGGGGCTTAGCTGAAGCTTTCTTT.